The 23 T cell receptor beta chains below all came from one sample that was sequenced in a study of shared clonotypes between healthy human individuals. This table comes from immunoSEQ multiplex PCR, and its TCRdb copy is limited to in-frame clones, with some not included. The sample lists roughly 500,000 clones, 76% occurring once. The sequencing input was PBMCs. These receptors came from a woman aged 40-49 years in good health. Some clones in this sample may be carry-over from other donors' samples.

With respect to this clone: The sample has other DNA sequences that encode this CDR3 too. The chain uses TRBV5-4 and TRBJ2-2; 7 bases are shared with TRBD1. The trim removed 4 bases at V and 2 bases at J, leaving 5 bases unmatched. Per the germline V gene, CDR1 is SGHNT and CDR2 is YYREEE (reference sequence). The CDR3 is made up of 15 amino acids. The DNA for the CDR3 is TGTGCCAGCAGCCCCGGGACAGCTAACACCGGGGAGCTGTTTTTT. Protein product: CASSPGTANTGELFF.

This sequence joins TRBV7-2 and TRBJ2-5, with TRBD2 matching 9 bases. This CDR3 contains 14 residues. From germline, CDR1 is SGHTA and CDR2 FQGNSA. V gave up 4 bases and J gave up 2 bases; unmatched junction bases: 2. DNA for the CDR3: TGTGCCAGCAGCTATACTAGCGGGCAAGAGACCCAGTACTTC. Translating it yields CASSYTSGQETQYF.

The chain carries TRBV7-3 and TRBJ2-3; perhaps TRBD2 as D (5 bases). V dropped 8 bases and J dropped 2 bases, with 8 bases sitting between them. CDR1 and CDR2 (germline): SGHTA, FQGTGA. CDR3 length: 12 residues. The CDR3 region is CASGRDTDTQYF. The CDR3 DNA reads TGTGCCAGCGGCCGGGACACAGATACGCAGTATTTT.

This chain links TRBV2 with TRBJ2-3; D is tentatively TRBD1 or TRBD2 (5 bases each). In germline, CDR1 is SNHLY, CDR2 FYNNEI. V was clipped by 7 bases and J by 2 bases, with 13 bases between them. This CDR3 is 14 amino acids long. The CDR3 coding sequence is TGTGCCAGCATCGGGGCTTGGGTCACAGATACGCAGTATTTT. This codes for CASIGAWVTDTQYF. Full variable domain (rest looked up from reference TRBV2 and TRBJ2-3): EPEVTQTPSHQVTQMGQEVILRCVPISNHLYFYWYRQILGQKVEFLVSFYNNEISEKSEIFDDQFSVERPDGSNFTLKIRSTKLEDSAMYFCASIGAWVTDTQYFGPGTRLTVL.

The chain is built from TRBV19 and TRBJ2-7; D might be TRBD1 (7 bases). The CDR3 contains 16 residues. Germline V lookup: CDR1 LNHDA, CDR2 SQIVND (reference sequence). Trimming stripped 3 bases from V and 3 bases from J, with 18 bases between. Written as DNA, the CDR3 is TGTGCCAGTAGTATGGATCGAGGGGGGACAGACTACGAGCAGTACTTC. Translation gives CASSMDRGGTDYEQYF.

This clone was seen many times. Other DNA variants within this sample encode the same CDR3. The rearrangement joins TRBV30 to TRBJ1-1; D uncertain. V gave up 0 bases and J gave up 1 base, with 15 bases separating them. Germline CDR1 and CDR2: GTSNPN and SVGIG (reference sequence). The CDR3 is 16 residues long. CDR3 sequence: CAWSVPSPSGNTEAFF. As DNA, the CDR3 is TGTGCCTGGAGTGTACCGTCCCCTTCGGGGAACACTGAAGCTTTCTTT.

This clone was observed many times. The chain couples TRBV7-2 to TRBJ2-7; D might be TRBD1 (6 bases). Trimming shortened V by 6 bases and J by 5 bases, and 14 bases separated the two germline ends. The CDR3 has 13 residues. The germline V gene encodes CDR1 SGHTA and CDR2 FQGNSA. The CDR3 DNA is TGTGCCAGCAGAAAGTGGGGGCCCCACGAGCAGTACTTC. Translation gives CASRKWGPHEQYF.

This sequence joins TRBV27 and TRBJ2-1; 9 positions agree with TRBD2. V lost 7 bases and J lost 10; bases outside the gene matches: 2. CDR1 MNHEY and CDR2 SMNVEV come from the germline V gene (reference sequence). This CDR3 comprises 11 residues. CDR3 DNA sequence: TGTGCCAGCACAAGCGGGGGGGAGCAGTTCTTC. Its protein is CASTSGGEQFF.

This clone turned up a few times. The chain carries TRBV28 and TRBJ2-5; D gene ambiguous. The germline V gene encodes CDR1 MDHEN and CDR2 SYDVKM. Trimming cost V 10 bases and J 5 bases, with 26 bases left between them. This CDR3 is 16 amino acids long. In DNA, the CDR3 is TGTGCCACCAACTATTATTCGGGTCCTGGGCGGGAGACCCAGTACTTC. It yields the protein CATNYYSGPGRETQYF.

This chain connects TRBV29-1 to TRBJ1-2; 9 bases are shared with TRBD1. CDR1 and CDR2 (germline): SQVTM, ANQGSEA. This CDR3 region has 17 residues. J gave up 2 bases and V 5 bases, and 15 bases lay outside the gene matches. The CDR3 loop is CSVPNGQGIISNYGYTF. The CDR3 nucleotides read TGCAGCGTTCCGAATGGACAGGGGATAATTTCCAACTATGGCTACACCTTC.

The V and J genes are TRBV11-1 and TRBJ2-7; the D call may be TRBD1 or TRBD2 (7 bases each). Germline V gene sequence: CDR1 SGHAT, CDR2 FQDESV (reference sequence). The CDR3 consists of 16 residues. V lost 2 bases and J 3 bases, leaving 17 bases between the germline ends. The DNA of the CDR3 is TGTGCCAGCAGCTTATGGGAGGGGGCATCTAGCTACGAGCAGTACTTC. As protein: CASSLWEGASSYEQYF.

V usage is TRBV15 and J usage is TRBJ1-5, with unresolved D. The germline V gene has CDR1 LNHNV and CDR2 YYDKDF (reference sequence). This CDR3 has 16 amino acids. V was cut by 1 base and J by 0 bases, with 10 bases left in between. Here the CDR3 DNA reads TGTGCCACCAGCAGAGGAAGTCAGGCTAGCAATCAGCCCCAGCATTTT. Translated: CATSRGSQASNQPQHF.

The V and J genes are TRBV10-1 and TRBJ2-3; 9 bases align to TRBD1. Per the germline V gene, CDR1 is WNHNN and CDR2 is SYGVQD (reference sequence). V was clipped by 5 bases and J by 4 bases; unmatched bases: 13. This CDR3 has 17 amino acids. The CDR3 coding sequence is TGCGCCAGCAGTAAACCGGGACAGGGAGCGGTCGCAGATACGCAGTATTTT. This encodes CASSKPGQGAVADTQYF.

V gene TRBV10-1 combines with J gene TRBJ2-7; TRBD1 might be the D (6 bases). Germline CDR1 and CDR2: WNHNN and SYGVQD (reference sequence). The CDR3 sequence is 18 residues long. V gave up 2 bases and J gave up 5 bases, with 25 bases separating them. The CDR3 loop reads CASSEAALGQPLKDEQYF. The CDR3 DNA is TGCGCCAGCAGTGAGGCAGCTCTGGGACAACCATTGAAGGACGAGCAGTACTTC.

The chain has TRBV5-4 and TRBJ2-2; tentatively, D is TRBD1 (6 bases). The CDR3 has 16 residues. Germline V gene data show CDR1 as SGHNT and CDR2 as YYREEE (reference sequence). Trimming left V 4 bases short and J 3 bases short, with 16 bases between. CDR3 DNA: TGTGCCAGCAGCACCGGGACACCCGAGTACACCGGGGAGCTGTTTTTT. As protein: CASSTGTPEYTGELFF.

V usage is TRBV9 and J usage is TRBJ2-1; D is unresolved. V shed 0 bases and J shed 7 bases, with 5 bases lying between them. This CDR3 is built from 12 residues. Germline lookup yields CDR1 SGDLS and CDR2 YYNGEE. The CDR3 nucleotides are TGTGCCAGCAGCGTAGTTAAGAATGAGCAGTTCTTC. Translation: CASSVVKNEQFF.

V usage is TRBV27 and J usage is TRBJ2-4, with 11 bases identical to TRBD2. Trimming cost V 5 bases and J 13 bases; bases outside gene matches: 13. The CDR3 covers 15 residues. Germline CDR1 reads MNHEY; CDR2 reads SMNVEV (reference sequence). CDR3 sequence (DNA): TGTGCCAGCAGTCTCCAACCGGGACTAGCGGTCTCCCAGTACTTC. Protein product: CASSLQPGLAVSQYF.

CDR3 sequence (DNA): TGCACCAGCAGCCATCCCGGGACTCGCGGCTACAATGAGCAGTTCTTC. The encoded protein is CTSSHPGTRGYNEQFF. The chain uses TRBV1 and TRBJ2-1; TRBD2 was called by the table and not checked on the DNA. TRBV1 corresponds to a pseudogene. CDR3 length: 16 residues.

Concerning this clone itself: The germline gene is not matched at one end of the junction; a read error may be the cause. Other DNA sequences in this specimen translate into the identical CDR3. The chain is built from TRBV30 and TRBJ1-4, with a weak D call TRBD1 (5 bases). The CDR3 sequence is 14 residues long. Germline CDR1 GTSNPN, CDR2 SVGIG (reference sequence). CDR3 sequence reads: CAWNRGGGNEKLFF. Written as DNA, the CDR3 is TGTGCCTGGAACCGTGGGGGGGGTAATGAAAAACTGTTTTTC.

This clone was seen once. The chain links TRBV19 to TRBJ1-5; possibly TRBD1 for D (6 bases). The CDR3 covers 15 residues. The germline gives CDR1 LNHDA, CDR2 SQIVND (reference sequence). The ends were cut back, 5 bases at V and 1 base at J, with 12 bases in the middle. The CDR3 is CASSPTGSSNQPQHF. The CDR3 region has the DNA TGTGCCAGTAGTCCCACAGGGTCGAGCAATCAGCCCCAGCATTTT.

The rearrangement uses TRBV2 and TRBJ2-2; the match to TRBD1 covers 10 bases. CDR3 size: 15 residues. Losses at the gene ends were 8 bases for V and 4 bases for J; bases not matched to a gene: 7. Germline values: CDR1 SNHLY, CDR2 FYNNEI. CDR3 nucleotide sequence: TGTGCCAGCGGTAGGACAGGGGGGGTCACCGGGGAGCTGTTTTTT. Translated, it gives CASGRTGGVTGELFF. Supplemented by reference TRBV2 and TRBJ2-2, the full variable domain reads EPEVTQTPSHQVTQMGQEVILRCVPISNHLYFYWYRQILGQKVEFLVSFYNNEISEKSEIFDDQFSVERPDGSNFTLKIRSTKLEDSAMYFCASGRTGGVTGELFFGEGSRLTVL.

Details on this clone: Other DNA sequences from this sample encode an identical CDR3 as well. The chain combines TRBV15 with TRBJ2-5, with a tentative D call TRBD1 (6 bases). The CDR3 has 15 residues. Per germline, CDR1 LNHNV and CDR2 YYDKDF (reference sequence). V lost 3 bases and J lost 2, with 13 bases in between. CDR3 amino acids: CATSRDRGYQETQYF. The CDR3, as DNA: TGTGCCACCAGCAGGGATAGGGGGTATCAAGAGACCCAGTACTTC. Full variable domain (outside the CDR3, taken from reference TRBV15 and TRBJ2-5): DAMVIQNPRYQVTQFGKPVTLSCSQTLNHNVMYWYQQKSSQAPKLLFHYYDKDFNNEADTPDNFQSRRPNTSFCFLDIRSPGLGDTAMYLCATSRDRGYQETQYFGPGTRLLVL.

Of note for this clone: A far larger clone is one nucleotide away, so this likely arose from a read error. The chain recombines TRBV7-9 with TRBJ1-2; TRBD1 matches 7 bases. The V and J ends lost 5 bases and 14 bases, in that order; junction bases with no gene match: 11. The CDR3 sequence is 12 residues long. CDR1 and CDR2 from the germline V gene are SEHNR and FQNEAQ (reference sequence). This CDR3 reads CASSASWDRKTF. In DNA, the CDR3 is TGTGCCAGCAGCGCTAGCTGGGACAGAAAGACCTTC.